This T cell receptor (beta chain) appears in the sequencing data of a study of cytomegalovirus exposure and HLA in healthy donors. This CDR3 spans 15 amino acids. Germline V gene sequence: CDR1 SSHAT, CDR2 FNYEAQ (reference sequence). Vbeta (60) and Jbeta (13) primers were used in the PCR. Produced via immunoSEQ multiplex PCR; TCRdb's table is partial and in-frame only. The sample holds some 100,000 clones, roughly 79% seen once. Of note for this clone: The junction differs from germline at one of its ends, possibly a read error.

The TCR sequence derives from a man in his forties in good health and CMV-seronegative. Material for sequencing was PBMCs. This chain links TRBV7-7 with TRBJ1-3; D is ambiguous. The CDR3 sequence is CASSFENSSGNTIYF. CDR3 coding DNA: TGTGCTAGCAGCTTTGAGAATTCCTCTGGAAACACCATATATTTT.